The 13 T cell receptor beta chains below all came from one sample that was sequenced in a study of blood T cells in healthy people across ages. Through a sample-barcoded 5' primer and a J-beta primer mix, a second PCR was run for roughly 7 to 12 cycles. From the 5' RACE reads, TCRdb called clonotypes with MiXCR, one entry per CDR3 protein. The sample has just over 1 million distinct CDR3 sequences, 45% seen once. The specimen was blood. These TCRs come from an older woman in good health.

This clonotype turned up a few times. The chain joins TRBV2 to TRBJ1-5; no clear D. CDR3 length: 13 residues. V gave up 6 bases and J gave up 9 bases, with 15 bases separating them. The V gene's germline CDR1 is SNHLY and CDR2 FYNNEI. The DNA of the CDR3 is TGTGCCAGCAGACTGTTTGGAAATGGGCCCCAGCATTTT. Translating it yields CASRLFGNGPQHF.

This clonotype was observed a handful of times. J is TRBJ2-7 and V is TRBV12-3 or TRBV12-4; 8 positions agree with TRBD1. With V trimmed by 5 bases and J by 4 bases, 7 bases remained unmatched. This CDR3 has 14 residues. The CDR3 sequence: CASSRQGPRYEQYF. CDR3 nucleotide sequence: TGTGCCAGCAGTCGACAGGGGCCTCGGTACGAGCAGTACTTC.

This clonotype was counted a few times. V usage is TRBV10-1 and J usage is TRBJ1-2; 8 positions agree with TRBD1. The CDR3 extends over 15 amino acids. The V segment lost 7 bases and the J segment 4 bases; nucleotides outside the gene matches: 11. CDR1 and CDR2 from the germline V gene are WNHNN and SYGVQD (reference sequence). The CDR3 DNA follows: TGCGCCAGCAACCCGAGGACAGGGTGTGTCTATGGCTACACCTTC. Residues: CASNPRTGCVYGYTF.

The chain joins TRBV10-3 to TRBJ2-7; 14 positions match TRBD2. The CDR3 length is 18 residues. Germline CDR1 reads ENHRY; CDR2 reads SYGVKD. Trimming removed 2 bases from V and 3 bases from J; junction bases left unmatched: 9. The CDR3 bases are TGTGCCATCAGTGAGCTAGTGACTAGCGGGAGGGCCAGCTACGAGCAGTACTTC. Translation: CAISELVTSGRASYEQYF.

This clonotype came up a few times. The chain recombines TRBV6-4 with TRBJ2-1, with D perhaps matching TRBD1 (6 bases). Germline lookup yields CDR1 MRHNA and CDR2 SNTAGT. This CDR3 has 16 residues. V was shortened by 2 bases and J by 0 bases, with 11 bases between the two germline ends. The DNA of the CDR3 is TGTGCCAGCAGTGACGTGGGGGCCTCCTCCTACAATGAGCAGTTCTTC. This sequence encodes CASSDVGASSYNEQFF.

This chain joins TRBV7-2 and TRBJ2-1; 7 nucleotides align to TRBD2. The DNA matches TRBJ2-7 better at its end, which makes the J call doubtful. The CDR3 loop spans 13 amino acids. CDR1 and CDR2 from the germline V gene are SGHTA and FQGNSA. The chain's CDR3 is CASSREGAGEQYF. The DNA for the CDR3 is TGTGCCAGCAGTAGAGAGGGAGCGGGAGAGCAGTACTTC.

J is TRBJ1-2 and V is TRBV12-3 or TRBV12-4; D not certain. V was shortened by 6 bases and J by 2 bases, with 10 bases between the two germline ends. The CDR3 has 13 amino acids. CDR3 sequence: CASRPGSNYGYTF. The CDR3 DNA reads TGTGCCAGCAGACCAGGATCCAACTATGGCTACACCTTC.

The gene calls are TRBV29-1 and TRBJ2-7, with D tentatively TRBD2 (6 bases). Germline V gene sequence: CDR1 SQVTM, CDR2 ANQGSEA. CDR3 length: 13 residues. V lost 6 bases to trimming and J lost 7 bases, with 19 bases between them. The CDR3 nucleotides read TGCAGCGTGAGGACCGGGGGATCGTTGGAGCAGTACTTC. Its translation: CSVRTGGSLEQYF.

This clonotype has only a few counts. CDR3 bases: TGTGCCAGCAGCCAGGACTACCACGGGGAGACCCAGTACTTC. This encodes CASSQDYHGETQYF. The J gene is TRBJ2-5, the V gene TRBV3-1, with TRBD2 as a possible D gene (6 bases). Germline CDR1 reads LGHDT; CDR2 reads YNNKEL (reference sequence). With 3 bases removed from V and 5 bases from J, the gap between germline ends came to 13 bases. This CDR3 contains 14 residues.

This chain connects TRBV29-1 to TRBJ2-1, with D hard to call. CDR1 and CDR2 from the germline V gene are SQVTM and ANQGSEA. V lost 4 bases, J lost 6 bases, and 16 bases lay in between. The CDR3 is made up of 14 amino acids. CDR3 protein: CSVGNSFGSNEQFF. The CDR3, as DNA: TGCAGCGTTGGAAACAGCTTTGGCAGCAATGAGCAGTTCTTC.

This clonotype has a handful of counts. The V call is TRBV28, the J call TRBJ2-1; tentatively, D is TRBD2 (6 bases). V was shortened by 5 bases and J by 5 bases, with 25 bases between the two germline ends. The CDR3 has 18 residues. The germline gives CDR1 MDHEN, CDR2 SYDVKM. The CDR3 DNA reads TGTGCCAGCAGTCCCATTATGGGAGGAGGCTCAACTAACAATGAGCAGTTCTTC. Protein: CASSPIMGGGSTNNEQFF.

The chain is built from TRBV2 and TRBJ2-7; 10 nucleotides align to TRBD1. CDR3 length: 14 residues. The J segment lost 0 bases and the V segment lost 10 bases, leaving 6 bases of the junction unmatched. Germline V CDR1 and CDR2: SNHLY, FYNNEI. CDR3 sequence reads: CATRTGGSSYEQYF. CDR3 nucleotide sequence: TGTGCCACCCGGACAGGGGGTTCCTCCTACGAGCAGTACTTC.

In this sample, this clonotype turned up a few times. The genes are TRBV12-3 or TRBV12-4 and TRBJ2-1; 8 bases line up with TRBD2. J was trimmed by 0 bases and V by 3 bases; bases with no gene match: 4. The CDR3 is 16 residues long. CDR3 bases: TGTGCCAGCAGTTTCTATAGCGGGAACTCCTACAATGAGCAGTTCTTC. This sequence encodes CASSFYSGNSYNEQFF.